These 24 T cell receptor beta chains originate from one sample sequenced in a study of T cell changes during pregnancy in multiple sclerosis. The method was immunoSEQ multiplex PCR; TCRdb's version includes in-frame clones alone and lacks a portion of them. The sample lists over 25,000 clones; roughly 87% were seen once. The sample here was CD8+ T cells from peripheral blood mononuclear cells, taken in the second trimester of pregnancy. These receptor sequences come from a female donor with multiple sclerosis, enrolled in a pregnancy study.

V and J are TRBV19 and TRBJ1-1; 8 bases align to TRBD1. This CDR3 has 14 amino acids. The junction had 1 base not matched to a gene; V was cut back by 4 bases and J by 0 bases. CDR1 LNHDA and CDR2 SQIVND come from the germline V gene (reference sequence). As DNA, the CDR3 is TGTGCCAGTAGTAGGACAGGGATGAACACTGAAGCTTTCTTT. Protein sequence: CASSRTGMNTEAFF.

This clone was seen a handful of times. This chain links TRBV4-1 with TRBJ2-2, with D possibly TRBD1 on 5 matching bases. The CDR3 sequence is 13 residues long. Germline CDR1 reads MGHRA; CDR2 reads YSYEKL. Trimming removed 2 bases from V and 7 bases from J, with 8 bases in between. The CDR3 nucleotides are TGCGCCAGCAGCCAAAGACAGTTCGGGGAGCTGTTTTTT. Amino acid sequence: CASSQRQFGELFF.

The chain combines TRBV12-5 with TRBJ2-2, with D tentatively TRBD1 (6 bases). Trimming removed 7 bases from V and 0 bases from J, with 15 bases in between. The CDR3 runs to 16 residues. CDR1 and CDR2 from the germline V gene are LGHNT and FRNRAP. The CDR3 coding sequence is TGTGCTAGTGCTTACCTGGACAGACCGAACACCGGGGAGCTGTTTTTT. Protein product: CASAYLDRPNTGELFF.

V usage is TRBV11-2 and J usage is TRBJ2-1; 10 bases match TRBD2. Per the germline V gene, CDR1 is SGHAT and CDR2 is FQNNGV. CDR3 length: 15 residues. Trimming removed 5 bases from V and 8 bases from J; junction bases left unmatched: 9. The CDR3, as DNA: TGTGCCAGCAGCCCAGCGGGGGGGCCGGGGTATGAGCAGTTCTTC. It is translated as CASSPAGGPGYEQFF.

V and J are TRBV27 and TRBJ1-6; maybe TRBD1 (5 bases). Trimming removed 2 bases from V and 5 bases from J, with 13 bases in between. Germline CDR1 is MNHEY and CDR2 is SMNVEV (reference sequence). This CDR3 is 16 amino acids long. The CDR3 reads CASSLRGSPDNSPLHF. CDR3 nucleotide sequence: TGTGCCAGCAGTTTAAGGGGTTCACCCGATAATTCACCCCTCCACTTT.

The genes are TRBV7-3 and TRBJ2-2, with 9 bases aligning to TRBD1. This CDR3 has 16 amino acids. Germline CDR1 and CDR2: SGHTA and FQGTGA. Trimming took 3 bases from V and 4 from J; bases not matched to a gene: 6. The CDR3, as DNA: TGTGCCAGCAGCTTCACCGGGACAGGGTCCACCGGGGAGCTGTTTTTT. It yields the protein CASSFTGTGSTGELFF. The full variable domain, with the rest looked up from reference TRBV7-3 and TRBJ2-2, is GAGVSQTPSNKVTEKGKYVELRCDPISGHTALYWYRQSLGQGPEFLIYFQGTGAADDSGLPNDRFFAVRPEGSVSTLKIQRTERGDSAVYLCASSFTGTGSTGELFFGEGSRLTVL.

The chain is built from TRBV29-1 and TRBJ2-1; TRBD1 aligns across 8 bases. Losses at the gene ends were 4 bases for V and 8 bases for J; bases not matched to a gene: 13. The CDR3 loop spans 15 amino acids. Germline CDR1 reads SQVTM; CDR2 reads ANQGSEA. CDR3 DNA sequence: TGCAGCGTTGTGACAGGGGCTGTAATAGTCGATGAGCAGTTCTTC. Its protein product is CSVVTGAVIVDEQFF.

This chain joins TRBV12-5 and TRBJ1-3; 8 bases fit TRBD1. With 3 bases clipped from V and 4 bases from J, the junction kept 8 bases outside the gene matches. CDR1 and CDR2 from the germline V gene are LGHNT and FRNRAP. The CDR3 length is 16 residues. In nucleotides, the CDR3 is TGTGCTAGTGGTTTATCGACAGGGGCCGCCGGAAACACCATATATTTT. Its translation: CASGLSTGAAGNTIYF.

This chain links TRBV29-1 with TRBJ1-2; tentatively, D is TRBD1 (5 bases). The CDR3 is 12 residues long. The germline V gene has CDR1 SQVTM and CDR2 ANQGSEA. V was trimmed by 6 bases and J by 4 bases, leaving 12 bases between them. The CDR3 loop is CSVGSDTYGYTF. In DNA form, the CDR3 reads TGCAGCGTCGGGTCGGACACCTATGGCTACACCTTC.

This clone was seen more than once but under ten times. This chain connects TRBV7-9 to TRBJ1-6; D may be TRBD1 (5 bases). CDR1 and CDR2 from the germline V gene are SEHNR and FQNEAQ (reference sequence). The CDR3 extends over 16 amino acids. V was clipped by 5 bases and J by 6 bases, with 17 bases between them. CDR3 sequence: CASSPRGGDPNSPLHF. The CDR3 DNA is TGTGCCAGCAGCCCTCGGGGGGGAGACCCTAATTCACCCCTCCACTTT.

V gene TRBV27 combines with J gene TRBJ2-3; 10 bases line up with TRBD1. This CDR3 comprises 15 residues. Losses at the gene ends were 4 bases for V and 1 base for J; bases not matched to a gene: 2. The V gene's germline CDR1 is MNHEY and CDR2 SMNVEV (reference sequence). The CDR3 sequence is CASSWGTGGTDTQYF. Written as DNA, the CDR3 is TGTGCCAGCAGTTGGGGGACAGGGGGCACAGATACGCAGTATTTT.

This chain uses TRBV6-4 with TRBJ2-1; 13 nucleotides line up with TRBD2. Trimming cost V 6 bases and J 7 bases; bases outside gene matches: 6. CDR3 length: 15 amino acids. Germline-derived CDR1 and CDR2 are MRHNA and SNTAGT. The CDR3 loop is CASSKLAGGMNEQFF. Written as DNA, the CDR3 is TGTGCCAGCAGCAAACTAGCGGGAGGGATGAATGAGCAGTTCTTC.

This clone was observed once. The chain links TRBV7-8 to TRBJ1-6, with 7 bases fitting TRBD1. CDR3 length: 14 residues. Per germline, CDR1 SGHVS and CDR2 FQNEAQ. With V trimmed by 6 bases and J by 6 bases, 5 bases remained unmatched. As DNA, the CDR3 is TGTGCCAGCAGTGGGACAGACCCTAATTCACCCCTCCACTTT. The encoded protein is CASSGTDPNSPLHF.

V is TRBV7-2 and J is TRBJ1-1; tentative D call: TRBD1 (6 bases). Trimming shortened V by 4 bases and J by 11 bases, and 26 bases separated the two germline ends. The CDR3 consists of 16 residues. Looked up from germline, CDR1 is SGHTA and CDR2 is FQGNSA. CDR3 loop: CASSSEGYGGRVLAFF. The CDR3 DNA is TGTGCCAGCAGCTCCGAGGGGTACGGGGGGCGCGTACTGGCTTTCTTT.

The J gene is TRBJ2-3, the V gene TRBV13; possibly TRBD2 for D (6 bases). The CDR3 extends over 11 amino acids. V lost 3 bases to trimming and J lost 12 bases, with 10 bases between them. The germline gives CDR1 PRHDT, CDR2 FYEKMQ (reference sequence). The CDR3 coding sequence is TGTGCCAGCAGCTTTTCGCGGGATCAGTATTTT. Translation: CASSFSRDQYF.

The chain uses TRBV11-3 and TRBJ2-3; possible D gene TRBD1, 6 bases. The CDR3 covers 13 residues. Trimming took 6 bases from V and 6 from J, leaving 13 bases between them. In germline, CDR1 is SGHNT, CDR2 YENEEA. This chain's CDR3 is CASSHYDRDTQYF. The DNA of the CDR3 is TGTGCCAGCAGTCATTACGACAGGGATACGCAGTATTTT.

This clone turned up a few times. CDR3: CASSQDRGGISYEQYF. CDR3 DNA: TGTGCCAGCAGCCAAGATAGGGGGGGTATATCCTACGAGCAGTACTTC. This chain joins TRBV4-2 and TRBJ2-7; D may be TRBD2 (7 bases). The V gene lost 0 bases and the J gene lost 1 base, with 13 bases spanning the gap. The CDR3 totals 16 residues. Per the germline V gene, CDR1 is LGHNA and CDR2 is YNFKEQ.

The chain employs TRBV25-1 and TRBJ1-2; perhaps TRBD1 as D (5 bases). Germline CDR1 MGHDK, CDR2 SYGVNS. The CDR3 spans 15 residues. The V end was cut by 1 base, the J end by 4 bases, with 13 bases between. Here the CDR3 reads CASSESGRVAYGYTF. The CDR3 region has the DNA TGTGCCAGCAGTGAATCGGGCAGGGTAGCCTATGGCTACACCTTC.

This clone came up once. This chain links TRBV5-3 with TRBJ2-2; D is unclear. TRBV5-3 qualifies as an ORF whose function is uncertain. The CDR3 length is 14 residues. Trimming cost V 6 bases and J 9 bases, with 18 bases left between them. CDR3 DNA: TGTGCCAGAATAATCCAGGTCTGGGTTCGGGAGCTGTTTTTT. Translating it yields CARIIQVWVRELFF.

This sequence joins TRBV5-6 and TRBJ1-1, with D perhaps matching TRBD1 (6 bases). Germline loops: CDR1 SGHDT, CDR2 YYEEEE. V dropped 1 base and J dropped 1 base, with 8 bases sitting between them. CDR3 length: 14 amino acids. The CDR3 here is CASSLIQGNTEAFF. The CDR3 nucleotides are TGTGCCAGCAGCTTGATACAGGGGAACACTGAAGCTTTCTTT.

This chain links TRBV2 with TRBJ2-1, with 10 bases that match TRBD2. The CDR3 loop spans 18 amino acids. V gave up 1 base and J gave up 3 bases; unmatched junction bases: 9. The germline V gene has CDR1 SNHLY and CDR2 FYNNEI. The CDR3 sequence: CASSEVASGSTLYNEQFF. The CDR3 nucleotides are TGTGCCAGCAGTGAAGTGGCTAGCGGGAGTACTCTCTACAATGAGCAGTTCTTC. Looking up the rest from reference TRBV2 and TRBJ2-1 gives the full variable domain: EPEVTQTPSHQVTQMGQEVILRCVPISNHLYFYWYRQILGQKVEFLVSFYNNEISEKSEIFDDQFSVERPDGSNFTLKIRSTKLEDSAMYFCASSEVASGSTLYNEQFFGPGTRLTVL.

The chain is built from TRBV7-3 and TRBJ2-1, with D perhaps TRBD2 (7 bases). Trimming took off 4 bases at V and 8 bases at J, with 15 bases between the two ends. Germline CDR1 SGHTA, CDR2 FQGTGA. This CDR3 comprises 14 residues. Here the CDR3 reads CASSSVGGGDEQFF. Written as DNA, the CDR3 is TGTGCCAGCAGCTCGGTGGGGGGGGGCGATGAGCAGTTCTTC.

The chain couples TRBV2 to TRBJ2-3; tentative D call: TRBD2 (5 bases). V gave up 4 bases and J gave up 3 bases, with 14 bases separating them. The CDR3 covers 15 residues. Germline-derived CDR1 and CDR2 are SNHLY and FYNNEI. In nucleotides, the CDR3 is TGTGCCAGCAGTGGAAAGGACTCAAAAACAGATACGCAGTATTTT. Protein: CASSGKDSKTDTQYF.

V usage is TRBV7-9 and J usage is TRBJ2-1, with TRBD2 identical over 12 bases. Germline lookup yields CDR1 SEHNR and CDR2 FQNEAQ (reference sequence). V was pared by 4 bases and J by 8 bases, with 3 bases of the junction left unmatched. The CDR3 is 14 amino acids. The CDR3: CASSSSGGADEQFF. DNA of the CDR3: TGTGCCAGCAGCTCTAGCGGGGGGGCCGATGAGCAGTTCTTC.